This T cell receptor (beta chain) emerged from a study of T cells after yellow fever vaccination. Study information: Preparation of the low-cell-number fractions used SMART-Seq v4 Ultra Low Input.

Study-wide results and caveats: CD4 and CD8 compartments shared a small share of clonotypes, likely from convergent recombination. Subsequent to the booster, the majority of primary-vaccination clones reappeared (approximately 95% CD4, roughly 90% CD8). A weaker but faster secondary response was observed, peaking on day 5 versus 15.

In its sample, this clonotype was seen a few times. Its specificity is not known. V lost 4 bases and J lost 0; bases outside the gene matches: 8. The CDR3 length is 17 residues. Germline assignment: CDR1 SEHNR and CDR2 FQNEAQ (reference sequence). Using its own MiXCR run on the 5' RACE reads, TCRdb lists one record per CDR3 protein. The sample consists of about 73,000 distinct CDR3 sequences, roughly 7.4% of them appearing once. The origin of this receptor is a man aged 25-45 years who received the YFV17D yellow fever vaccine. Source: CD8+ T cells sorted from PBMCs, taken on the day of the yellow fever booster vaccination. The chain recombines TRBV7-9 with TRBJ2-2, with 7 nucleotides matching TRBD2. The CDR3 DNA follows: TGTGCCAGCAGCTCTATAGCGGGCCCCCCGAACACCGGGGAGCTGTTTTTT. It codes for CASSSIAGPPNTGELFF.